This T cell receptor beta chain emerged from a study of cytomegalovirus exposure and HLA in healthy donors. PCR used 60 Vbeta primers and 13 Jbeta primers. The repertoire was sequenced with immunoSEQ multiplex PCR; TCRdb's copy has only in-frame clones and lacks some. This table holds roughly 80,000 clones, 70% to 80% found once. CDR1 SNHLY and CDR2 FYNNEI come from the germline V gene. Trimming took off 7 bases at V and 6 bases at J, with 17 bases between the two ends. The CDR3 length is 14 residues. Donors showed nominal health when sampled, although they likely had unrecorded immune exposures. The sequence was obtained from a man aged 35 to 55 in good health and CMV-seronegative. Source material: PBMCs. The chain recombines TRBV2 with TRBJ2-3; D is possibly TRBD1 (7 bases). CDR3 bases: TGTGCCAGCACTACGACAGGGAGCGGGGATACGCAGTATTTT. Protein product: CASTTTGSGDTQYF.